The sequence of this T cell receptor (beta chain) was determined in a study of blood T cell repertoires in COVID-19. Study background: COVID-19 samples, acute and convalescent, were from the United States, Italy and Spain. T cells, B-cell-depleted T cells, or PBMCs provided the cDNA or gDNA that served as material.

Germline lookup yields CDR1 SGDLS and CDR2 YYNGEE. This CDR3 has 15 amino acids. V lost 3 bases and J lost 4, with 14 bases in between. Researchers sorted participants into cohorts using their self-reported clinical history. Profiled with immunoSEQ multiplex PCR; TCRdb holds only in-frame clones, not every one. The sample comprises 150,000 to 200,000 clones, 75% to 90% of which are singletons, and 13% rests with the top ten. The sequence was collected from a woman in her sixties who had recovered from COVID-19. This rearrangement joins TRBV9 to TRBJ1-5, with D tentatively TRBD1 (5 bases). Input material: PBMCs or T cells enriched from blood (not recorded which). In DNA, the CDR3 is TGTGCCAGCAGCGGAACGACAGTTAGTAATCAGCCCCAGCATTTT. It yields the protein CASSGTTVSNQPQHF.